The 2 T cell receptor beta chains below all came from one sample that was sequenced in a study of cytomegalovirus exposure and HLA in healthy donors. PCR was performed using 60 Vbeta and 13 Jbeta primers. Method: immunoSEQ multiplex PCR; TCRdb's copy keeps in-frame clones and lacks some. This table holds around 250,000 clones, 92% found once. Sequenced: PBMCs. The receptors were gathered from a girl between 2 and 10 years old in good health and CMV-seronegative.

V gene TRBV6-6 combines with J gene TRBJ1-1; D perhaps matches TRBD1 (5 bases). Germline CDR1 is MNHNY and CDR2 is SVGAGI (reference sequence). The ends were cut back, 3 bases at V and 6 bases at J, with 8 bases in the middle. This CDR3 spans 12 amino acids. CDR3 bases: TGTGCCAGCAGTTATACGGGGGCTGAAGCTTTCTTT. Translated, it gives CASSYTGAEAFF.

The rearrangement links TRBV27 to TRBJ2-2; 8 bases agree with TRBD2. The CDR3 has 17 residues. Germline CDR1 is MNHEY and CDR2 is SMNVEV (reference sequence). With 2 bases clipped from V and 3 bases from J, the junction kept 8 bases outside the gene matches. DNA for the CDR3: TGTGCCAGCAGTTTAGATCTCGGACTAGCTTACACCGGGGAGCTGTTTTTT. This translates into CASSLDLGLAYTGELFF.